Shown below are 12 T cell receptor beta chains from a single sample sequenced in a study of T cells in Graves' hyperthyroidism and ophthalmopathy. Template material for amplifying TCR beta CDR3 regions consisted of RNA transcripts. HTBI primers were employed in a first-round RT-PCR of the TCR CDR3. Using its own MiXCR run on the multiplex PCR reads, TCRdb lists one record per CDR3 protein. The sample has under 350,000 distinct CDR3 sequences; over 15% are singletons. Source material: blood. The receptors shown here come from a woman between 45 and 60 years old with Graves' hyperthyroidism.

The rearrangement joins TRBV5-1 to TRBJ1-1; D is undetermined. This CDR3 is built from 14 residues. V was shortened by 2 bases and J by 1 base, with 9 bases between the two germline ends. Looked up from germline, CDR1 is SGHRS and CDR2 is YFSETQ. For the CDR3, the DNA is TGCGCCAGCAGCTTCCGGAGATCGAACACTGAAGCTTTCTTT. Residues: CASSFRRSNTEAFF.

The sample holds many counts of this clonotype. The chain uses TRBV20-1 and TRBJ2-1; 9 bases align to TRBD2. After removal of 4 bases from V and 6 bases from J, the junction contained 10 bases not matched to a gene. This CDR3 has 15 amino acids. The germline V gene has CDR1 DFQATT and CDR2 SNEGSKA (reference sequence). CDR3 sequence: CSATLFSGSPNEQFF. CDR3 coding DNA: TGCAGTGCTACTCTCTTTAGCGGGAGCCCCAATGAGCAGTTCTTC.

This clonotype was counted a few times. The CDR3 DNA reads as TGTGCCAGCAGTCCGGGTTCCCGGGGAGGCGGTCAGCCCCAGCATTTT. Encoded protein: CASSPGSRGGGQPQHF. The rearrangement joins TRBV28 to TRBJ1-5, with no clear D. Per germline, CDR1 MDHEN and CDR2 SYDVKM. Trimming shortened V by 5 bases and J by 6 bases, and 20 bases separated the two germline ends. The CDR3 totals 16 residues.

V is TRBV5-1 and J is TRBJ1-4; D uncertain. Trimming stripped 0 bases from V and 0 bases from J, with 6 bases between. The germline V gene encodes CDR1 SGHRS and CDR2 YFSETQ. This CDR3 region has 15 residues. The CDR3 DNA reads TGCGCCAGCAGCTTGGTGTCCGCAACTAATGAAAAACTGTTTTTT. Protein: CASSLVSATNEKLFF.

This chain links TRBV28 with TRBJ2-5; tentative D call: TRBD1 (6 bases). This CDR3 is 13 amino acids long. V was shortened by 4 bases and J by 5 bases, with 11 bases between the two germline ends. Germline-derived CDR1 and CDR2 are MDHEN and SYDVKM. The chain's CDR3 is CASSYTGSETQYF. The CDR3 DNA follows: TGTGCCAGCAGTTATACAGGGTCGGAGACCCAGTACTTC. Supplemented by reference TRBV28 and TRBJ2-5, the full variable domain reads DVKVTQSSRYLVKRTGEKVFLECVQDMDHENMFWYRQDPGLGLRLIYFSYDVKMKEKGDIPEGYSVSREKKERFSLILESASTNQTSMYLCASSYTGSETQYFGPGTRLLVL.

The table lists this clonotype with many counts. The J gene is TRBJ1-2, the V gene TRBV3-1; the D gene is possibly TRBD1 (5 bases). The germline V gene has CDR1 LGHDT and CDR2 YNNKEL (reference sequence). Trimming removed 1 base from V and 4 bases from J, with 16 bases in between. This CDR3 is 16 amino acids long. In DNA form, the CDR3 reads TGTGCCAGCAGCCAAGCCCCCGTGGGGGGGAGCTATGGCTACACCTTC. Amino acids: CASSQAPVGGSYGYTF. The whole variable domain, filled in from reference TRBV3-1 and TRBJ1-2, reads DTAVSQTPKYLVTQMGNDKSIKCEQNLGHDTMYWYKQDSKKFLKIMFSYNNKELIINETVPNRFSPKSPDKAHLNLHINSLELGDSAVYFCASSQAPVGGSYGYTFGSGTRLTVV.

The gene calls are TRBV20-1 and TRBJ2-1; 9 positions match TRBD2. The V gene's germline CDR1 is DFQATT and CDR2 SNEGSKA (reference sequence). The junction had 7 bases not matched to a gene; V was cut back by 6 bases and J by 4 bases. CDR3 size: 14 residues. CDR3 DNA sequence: TGCAGTGCCCGATCTAGCGGGGAGTACAATGAGCAGTTCTTC. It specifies CSARSSGEYNEQFF.

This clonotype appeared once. As DNA, the CDR3 is TGTGCCAGCGGGGGACTAGCGGGGGTAAACACAGATACGCAGTATTTT. This sequence encodes CASGGLAGVNTDTQYF. J is TRBJ2-3 and V is TRBV2, with 14 bases that match TRBD2. J was trimmed by 2 bases and V by 8 bases; bases with no gene match: 6. This CDR3 has 16 residues. In germline, CDR1 is SNHLY, CDR2 FYNNEI.

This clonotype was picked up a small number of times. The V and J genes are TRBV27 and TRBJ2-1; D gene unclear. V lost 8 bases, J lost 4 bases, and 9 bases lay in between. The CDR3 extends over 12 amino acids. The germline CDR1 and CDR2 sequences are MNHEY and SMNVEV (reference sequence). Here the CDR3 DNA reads TGTGCCAGCTCTAGGCGGTACAATGAGCAGTTCTTC. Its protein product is CASSRRYNEQFF.

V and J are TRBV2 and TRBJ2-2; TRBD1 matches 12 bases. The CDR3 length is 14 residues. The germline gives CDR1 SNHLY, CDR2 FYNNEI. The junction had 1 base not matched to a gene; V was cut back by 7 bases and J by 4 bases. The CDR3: CASTGQGATGELFF. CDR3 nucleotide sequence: TGTGCCAGCACGGGACAGGGGGCCACCGGGGAGCTGTTTTTT.

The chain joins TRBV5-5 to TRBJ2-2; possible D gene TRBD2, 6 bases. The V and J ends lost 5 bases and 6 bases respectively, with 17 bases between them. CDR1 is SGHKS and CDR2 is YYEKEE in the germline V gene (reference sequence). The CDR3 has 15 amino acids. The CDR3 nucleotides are TGTGCCAGCAGTGAATCACGGGGGAAGGCCGGGGAGCTGTTTTTT. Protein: CASSESRGKAGELFF. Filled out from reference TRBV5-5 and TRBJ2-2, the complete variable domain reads DAGVTQSPTHLIKTRGQQVTLRCSPISGHKSVSWYQQVLGQGPQFIFQYYEKEERGRGNFPDRFSARQFPNYSSELNVNALLLGDSALYLCASSESRGKAGELFFGEGSRLTVL.

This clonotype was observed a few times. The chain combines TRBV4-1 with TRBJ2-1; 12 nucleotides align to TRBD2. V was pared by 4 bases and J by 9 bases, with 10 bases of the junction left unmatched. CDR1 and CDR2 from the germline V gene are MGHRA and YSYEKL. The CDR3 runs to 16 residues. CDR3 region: CASSRLGLAGSSEQFF. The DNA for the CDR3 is TGCGCCAGCAGCCGACTAGGACTAGCGGGATCTTCTGAGCAGTTCTTC.